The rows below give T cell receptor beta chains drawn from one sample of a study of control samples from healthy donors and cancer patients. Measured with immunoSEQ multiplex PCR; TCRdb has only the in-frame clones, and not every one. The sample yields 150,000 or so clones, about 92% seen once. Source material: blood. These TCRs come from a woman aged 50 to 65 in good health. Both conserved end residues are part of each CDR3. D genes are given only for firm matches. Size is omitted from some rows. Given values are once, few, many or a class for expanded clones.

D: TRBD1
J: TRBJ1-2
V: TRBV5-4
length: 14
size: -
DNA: TGTGCCAGCAGCGGGGACAGGCCCGGCTATGGCTACACCTTC
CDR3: CASSGDRPGYGYTF

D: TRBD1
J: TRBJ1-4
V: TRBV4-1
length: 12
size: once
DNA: TGCGCCAGCAGCCACACCGGGACAGGGCTGTTTTTT
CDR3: CASSHTGTGLFF

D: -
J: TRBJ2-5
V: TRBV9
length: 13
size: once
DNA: TGTGCCAGCAGCGTAGGACGTCGAGAGACCCAGTACTTC
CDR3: CASSVGRRETQYF

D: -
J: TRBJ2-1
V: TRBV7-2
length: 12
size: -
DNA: TGTGCCAGCAGCTTCGTGAACAATGAGCAGTTCTTC
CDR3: CASSFVNNEQFF

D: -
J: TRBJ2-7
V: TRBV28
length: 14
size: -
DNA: TGTGCCAGCAGTACGGACCCCCGGAGATACGAGCAGTACTTC
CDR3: CASSTDPRRYEQYF

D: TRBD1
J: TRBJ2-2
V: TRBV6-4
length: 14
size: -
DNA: TGTGCCAGCAGTCCCGACAGGGACACCGGGGAGCTGTTTTTT
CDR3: CASSPDRDTGELFF

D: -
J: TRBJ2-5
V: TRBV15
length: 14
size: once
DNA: TGTGCCACCAGCATCCCGGGCAGGCCGGAGACCCAGTACTTC
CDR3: CATSIPGRPETQYF

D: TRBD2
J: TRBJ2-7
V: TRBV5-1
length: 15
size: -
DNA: TGCGCCAGCAGCTTGGGACGACCGGGGGGGGGCGAGCAGTACTTC
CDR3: CASSLGRPGGGEQYF

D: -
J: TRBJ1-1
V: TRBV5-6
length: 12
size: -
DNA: TGTGCCAGCAGCTTGGTACGAGGGAGGGCTTTCTTT
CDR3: CASSLVRGRAFF

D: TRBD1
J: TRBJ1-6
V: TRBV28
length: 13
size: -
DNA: TGTGCCAGCAGGGGGACAGGGGTCTCACCCCTCCACTTT
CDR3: CASRGTGVSPLHF

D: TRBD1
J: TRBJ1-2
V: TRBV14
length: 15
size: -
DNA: TGTGCCAGCAGCCAAGAAGGGGGACAGTCGTATGGCTACACCTTC
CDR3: CASSQEGGQSYGYTF

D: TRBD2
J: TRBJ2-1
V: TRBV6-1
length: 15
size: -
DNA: TGTGCCAGCAGTGAGGGACTAGCGGACATCAATGAGCAGTTCTTC
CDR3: CASSEGLADINEQFF

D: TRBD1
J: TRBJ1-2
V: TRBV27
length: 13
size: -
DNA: TGTGCCAGCAGTCCCGGGACAGGGAATGGCTACACCTTC
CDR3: CASSPGTGNGYTF

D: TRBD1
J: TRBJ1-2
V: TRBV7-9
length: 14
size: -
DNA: TGTGCCAGCAGCTTAGGCCAGGGGGATGATGGCTACACCTTC
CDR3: CASSLGQGDDGYTF

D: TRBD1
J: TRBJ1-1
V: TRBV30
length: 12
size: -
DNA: TGTGCCTGGACTTGGACAGGGAGTGAAGCTTTCTTT
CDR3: CAWTWTGSEAFF

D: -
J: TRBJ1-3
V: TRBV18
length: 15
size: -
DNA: TGTGCCAGCTCACCGACGACAGGCGCCTTGGGCACCATATATTTT
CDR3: CASSPTTGALGTIYF

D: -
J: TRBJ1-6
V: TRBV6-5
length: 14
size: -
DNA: TGTGCCAGCAGTTCGACATTTTATAATTCACCCCTCCACTTT
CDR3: CASSSTFYNSPLHF

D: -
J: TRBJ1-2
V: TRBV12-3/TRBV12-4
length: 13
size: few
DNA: TGTGCCAGCAGTTTATTTGGGGGGCATGGCTACACCTTC
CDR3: CASSLFGGHGYTF

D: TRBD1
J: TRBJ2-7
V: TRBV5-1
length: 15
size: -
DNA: TGCGCCAGCAGCTTGACAGGGGGAAGTACCTACGAGCAGTACTTC
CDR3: CASSLTGGSTYEQYF

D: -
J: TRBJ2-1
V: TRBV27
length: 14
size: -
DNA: -
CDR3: CASSFGGGTPLEFF

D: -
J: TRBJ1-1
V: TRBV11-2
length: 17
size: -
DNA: TGTGCCAGCAGCTTAGAGAGGGGCAGAGCCATGAACACTGAAGCTTTCTTT
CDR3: CASSLERGRAMNTEAFF

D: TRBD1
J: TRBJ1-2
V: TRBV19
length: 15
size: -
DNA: TGTGCCAGTAGAACGGGACAGGGTTATAACTATGGCTACACCTTC
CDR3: CASRTGQGYNYGYTF

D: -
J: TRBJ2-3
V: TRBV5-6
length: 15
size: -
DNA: TGTGCCAGCAGCCTCATCGTACGGAGCACAGATACGCAGTATTTT
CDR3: CASSLIVRSTDTQYF

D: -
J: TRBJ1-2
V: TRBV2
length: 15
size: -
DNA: TGTGCCAGCAGTATGGGATTCCGCGGGACTGGGGGCTACACCTTC
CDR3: CASSMGFRGTGGYTF

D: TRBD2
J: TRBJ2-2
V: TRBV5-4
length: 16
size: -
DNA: TGTGCCAGCACGGTCGGCGGGGGACCGAACACCGGGGAGCTGTTTTTT
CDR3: CASTVGGGPNTGELFF

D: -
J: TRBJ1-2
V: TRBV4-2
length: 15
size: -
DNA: TGTGCCAGCAGCCAAGTTCCCGTTAGCCCCTATGGCTACACCTTC
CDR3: CASSQVPVSPYGYTF

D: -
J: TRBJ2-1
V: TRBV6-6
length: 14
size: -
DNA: TGTGCCAGCAGCCCCGATGGTATCGACAATGAGCAGTTCTTC
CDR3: CASSPDGIDNEQFF

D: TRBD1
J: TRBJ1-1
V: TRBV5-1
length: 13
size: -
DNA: TGCGCCAGCAGCTATCGACAGGGTAGGGAGGCTTTCTTT
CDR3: CASSYRQGREAFF

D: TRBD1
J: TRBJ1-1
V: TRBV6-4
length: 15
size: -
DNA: TGTGCCAGCAGTCCTATGGCAGGGGGACCGACTGAAGCTTTCTTT
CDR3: CASSPMAGGPTEAFF

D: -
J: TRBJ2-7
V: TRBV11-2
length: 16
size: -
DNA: TGTGCCAGCAGCCGGTCAGATGTACGGGGAGACTACGAGCAGTACTTC
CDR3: CASSRSDVRGDYEQYF